Many counts were recorded for the clone carrying this TCR beta chain. Its cognate antigen is unknown. CDR1 is SGHVS, CDR2 FQNEAQ, per germline. Trimming removed 1 base from V and 1 base from J, with 4 bases in between. The CDR3 runs to 13 residues. MiXCR was run by TCRdb on the reads, yielding one entry per CDR3 protein. There are around 440,000 distinct CDR3 sequences in the sample; roughly 10% occur only once, and about 10% lies in the top ten. This sample was included in a study of T cell repertoires in cytomegalovirus infection. Study-level findings and limits: CMV-specific TCR beta clonotypes restricted by HLA-C dominated the ex vivo response. Carriers of CMV and the relevant HLA type were discriminated by public TCR beta frequency.

Sequencing input: PBMCs. This TCR was sampled from a human donor in good health (CMV status not recorded). Some clones in this sample may be carry-over from other donors' samples. The chain couples TRBV7-8 to TRBJ1-1; D gene uncertain. CDR3 DNA sequence: TGTGCCAGCAGCTTAGAGAAGAACACTGAAGCTTTCTTT. Amino acids: CASSLEKNTEAFF.